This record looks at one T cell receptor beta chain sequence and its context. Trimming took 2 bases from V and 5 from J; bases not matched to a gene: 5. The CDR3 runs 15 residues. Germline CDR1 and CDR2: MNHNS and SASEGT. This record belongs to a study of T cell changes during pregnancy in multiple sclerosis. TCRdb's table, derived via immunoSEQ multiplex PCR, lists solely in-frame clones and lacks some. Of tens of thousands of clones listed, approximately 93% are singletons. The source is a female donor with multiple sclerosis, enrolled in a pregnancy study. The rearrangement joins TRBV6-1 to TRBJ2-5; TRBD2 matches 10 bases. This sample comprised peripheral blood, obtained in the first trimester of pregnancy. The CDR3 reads CASSEQLAGPETQYF. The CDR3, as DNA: TGTGCCAGCAGTGAACAACTAGCGGGACCGGAGACCCAGTACTTC.